This T cell receptor (beta chain) appears in the sequencing data of a study of cytomegalovirus exposure and HLA in healthy donors. With V trimmed by 4 bases and J by 2 bases, 4 bases remained unmatched. Germline V CDR1 and CDR2: SGDLS, YYNGEE. The CDR3 consists of 15 residues. Primers included in the PCR were 60 Vbeta and 13 Jbeta primers. Clones were sequenced by immunoSEQ multiplex PCR, and TCRdb holds only the in-frame ones, with some missing. The sample consists of under 150,000 clones, approximately 80% of them appearing once. This TCR came from a man aged 45 to 65 in good health and CMV-seronegative. Input material: PBMCs. The chain uses TRBV9 and TRBJ1-3; 9 bases fit TRBD1. The CDR3 coding sequence is TGTGCCAGCAGCCCCAGACAGGGGGCTGGAAACACCATATATTTT. This codes for CASSPRQGAGNTIYF.